The T cell receptor (beta chain) described here comes from a study of cytomegalovirus exposure and HLA in healthy donors. Amplification used 60 Vbeta primers and 13 Jbeta primers. This table comes from immunoSEQ multiplex PCR, and its TCRdb copy is limited to in-frame clones, with some not included. The sample has about 160,000 clones; roughly 80% are singletons. CDR1 and CDR2 from the germline V gene are KGHSY and FQNENV. Trimming shortened V by 4 bases and J by 8 bases, and 21 bases separated the two germline ends. The CDR3 has 16 residues. To note about this clone: The antigen is undetermined.

General observations from the study: Later analysis identified a missense DCLRE1C variant that was linked to TCR beta V- and J-gene trimming. The HLA-A and HLA-B alleles of most subjects were reportedly predicted accurately from TCR beta sequences. Earlier results showed most TCR beta V segments being productive about 87% or about 30% of the time. Differences between HLA loci emerged in a later analysis of TCR association rates, with DRB1 most and HLA-C fewest.

The TCR was taken from a man younger than 45 in good health and CMV-seropositive. The sample comprised PBMCs. The chain uses TRBV16 and TRBJ2-1; D is perhaps TRBD2 (7 bases). CDR3 amino acids: CASSRTLGGGGDEQFF. The CDR3 nucleotides are TGTGCCAGCAGCCGAACGTTGGGGGGGGGCGGCGATGAGCAGTTCTTC.